This TCR beta chain was obtained from a study of CD8+CD57+ T cells in acquired aplastic anemia. CDR1 and CDR2 (germline): WNHNN, SYGVQD (reference sequence). V shed 3 bases and J shed 6 bases, with 11 bases lying between them. This CDR3 comprises 13 residues. In patients chosen for sequencing, flow cytometry had shown CD8+CD57+ cell expansion. TCR beta VDJ combinations and CDR3 sequences were profiled from genomic DNA. TCRdb used MiXCR to reprocess the reads, holding one entry per CDR3 protein. The sample lists about 43,000 distinct CDR3 sequences; approximately 63% were seen once. Sequencing was carried out using sorted CD4+, CD8+, or CD8+CD57+ T cells (not recorded which) from PBMCs. This chain joins TRBV10-1 and TRBJ1-1, with D perhaps matching TRBD1 (5 bases). The TCR was taken from a human donor with aplastic anemia. The CDR3 protein is CASSEGTWAEAFF. In DNA form, the CDR3 reads TGCGCCAGCAGTGAAGGGACCTGGGCTGAAGCTTTCTTT.